Below are 15 T cell receptor beta chains sequenced from a single sample in a study of T cell responses to AZD1222 COVID-19 vaccine. TCRdb keeps only in-frame clones here, not all; method: immunoSEQ multiplex PCR. The data contain about 50,000 clones, 85% of them singletons. The sequenced sample was peripheral blood, obtained on day 0 of MenACWY control vaccination. All receptors derive from an adult in good health.

This chain connects TRBV6-5 to TRBJ1-1; perhaps TRBD1 as D (6 bases). From germline, CDR1 is MNHEY and CDR2 SVGAGI. V lost 5 bases and J lost 6, with 7 bases in between. There are 11 residues in the CDR3. CDR3 residues: CASSRGPEAFF. Written as DNA, the CDR3 is TGTGCCAGCAGTCGGGGGCCTGAAGCTTTCTTT.

J is TRBJ2-7 and V is TRBV3-1 (or the pseudogene TRBV3-2); a possible D gene is TRBD2 (6 bases). Germline CDR1 is LGHDT and CDR2 is YNNKEL (reference sequence). With 1 base removed from V and 0 bases from J, the gap between germline ends came to 19 bases. CDR3 length: 18 residues. CDR3 sequence: CASSQAYSRRGSSYEQYF. The CDR3 coding sequence is TGTGCCAGCAGCCAAGCCTACAGTCGGAGGGGTAGCTCCTACGAGCAGTACTTC.

The chain links TRBV5-1 to TRBJ2-5; D remains ambiguous. Germline V gene sequence: CDR1 SGHRS, CDR2 YFSETQ. The CDR3 is made up of 13 amino acids. V was pared by 5 bases and J by 4 bases, with 12 bases between. Here the CDR3 reads CASRRVPGETQYF. The CDR3 region has the DNA TGCGCCAGCAGAAGGGTGCCTGGAGAGACCCAGTACTTC.

J is TRBJ2-1 and V is TRBV19, with 14 nucleotides matching TRBD2. Germline CDR1 is LNHDA and CDR2 is SQIVND (reference sequence). The CDR3 loop spans 16 amino acids. V lost 3 bases to trimming and J lost 6 bases; unmatched junction nucleotides: 4. The CDR3 DNA reads as TGTGCCAGTAGTATGGGAGGGACTAGCGGGAGCAATGAGCAGTTCTTC. The encoded protein is CASSMGGTSGSNEQFF.

J is TRBJ2-7 and V is TRBV24-1; 7 bases line up with TRBD1. The CDR3 length is 13 residues. The V gene end was trimmed by 5 bases and the J gene end by 2 bases; junction bases not matched to a gene: 2. In germline, CDR1 is KGHDR, CDR2 SFDVKD. The CDR3 region has the DNA TGTGCCACCAGTGCGACAGGGACCTACGAGCAGTACTTC. Encoded protein: CATSATGTYEQYF.

The chain links TRBV24-1 to TRBJ1-1; 8 bases match TRBD1. Germline CDR1 is KGHDR and CDR2 is SFDVKD. Unmatched junction bases numbered 11, after V lost 7 bases and J lost 11 bases. This CDR3 comprises 13 residues. The CDR3 sequence: CATSPGQGTYAFF. The CDR3 nucleotides are TGTGCCACCAGCCCCGGACAGGGCACCTATGCTTTCTTT.

The count of this clone is one. V and J are TRBV19 and TRBJ1-2; TRBD1 aligns across 12 bases. The germline V gene encodes CDR1 LNHDA and CDR2 SQIVND (reference sequence). The CDR3 covers 15 residues. Trimming removed 6 bases from V and 8 bases from J; junction bases left unmatched: 10. The CDR3 loop is CASRPRGTGGAGYTF. The CDR3 nucleotides are TGTGCCAGTAGACCCCGAGGGACAGGGGGCGCCGGCTACACCTTC.

The J gene is TRBJ2-3, the V gene TRBV7-9, with 11 bases aligning to TRBD2. V trimming: 6 bases; J trimming: 1 base; junction bases outside the gene matches: 0. This CDR3 contains 14 residues. The germline gives CDR1 SEHNR, CDR2 FQNEAQ (reference sequence). CDR3 nucleotide sequence: TGTGCCAGCAGGGGACTAGCGGGCACAGATACGCAGTATTTT. It translates to CASRGLAGTDTQYF.

The rearrangement uses TRBV3-1 (or the pseudogene TRBV3-2) and TRBJ1-1, with D maybe TRBD1 (5 bases). The CDR3 contains 14 residues. V lost 3 bases to trimming and J lost 4 bases, with 12 bases between them. CDR1 and CDR2 (germline): LGHDT, YNNKEL (reference sequence). The DNA for the CDR3 is TGTGCCAGCAGCCATTCAGGGATGGGCACTGAAGCTTTCTTT. It yields the protein CASSHSGMGTEAFF.

The chain couples TRBV27 to TRBJ2-2; D gene unclear. This CDR3 contains 12 residues. CDR1 is MNHEY and CDR2 is SMNVEV in the germline V gene (reference sequence). Trimming took 3 bases from V and 3 from J, leaving 2 bases between them. CDR3 protein: CASSFHTGELFF. CDR3 coding DNA: TGTGCCAGCAGTTTTCACACCGGGGAGCTGTTTTTT.

This chain connects TRBV19 to TRBJ2-7; 11 positions agree with TRBD2. This CDR3 is built from 19 residues. In germline, CDR1 is LNHDA, CDR2 SQIVND (reference sequence). Losses at the gene ends were 2 bases for V and 0 bases for J; bases not matched to a gene: 12. DNA for the CDR3: TGTGCCAGTAGTATACAGGGAACGGGACTAGCGGTGAGCTCCTACGAGCAGTACTTC. It codes for CASSIQGTGLAVSSYEQYF.

The CDR3 region is CASSLGGRQSTEAFF. Written as DNA, the CDR3 is TGTGCCAGCAGTTTGGGCGGTAGACAATCTACTGAAGCTTTCTTT. The chain joins TRBV28 to TRBJ1-1; D remains unclear. This CDR3 contains 15 residues. Between the trimmed V and J ends, which lost 3 bases and 5 bases, there was a span of 16 bases. Germline V CDR1 and CDR2: MDHEN, SYDVKM. The full variable domain, in which reference TRBV28 and TRBJ1-1 provide the parts outside the CDR3, is DVKVTQSSRYLVKRTGEKVFLECVQDMDHENMFWYRQDPGLGLRLIYFSYDVKMKEKGDIPEGYSVSREKKERFSLILESASTNQTSMYLCASSLGGRQSTEAFFGQGTRLTVV.

The chain links TRBV19 to TRBJ2-2; TRBD2 aligns across 8 bases. The V segment lost 3 bases and the J segment 4 bases; nucleotides outside the gene matches: 4. From germline, CDR1 is LNHDA and CDR2 SQIVND (reference sequence). The CDR3 sequence is 15 residues long. The CDR3 spells CASSIGREGTGELFF. The CDR3 nucleotides read TGTGCCAGTAGTATTGGACGGGAGGGCACCGGGGAGCTGTTTTTT.

The gene calls are TRBV28 and TRBJ2-5; 8 bases match TRBD1. The CDR3 has 15 residues. V was pared by 2 bases and J by 5 bases, with 7 bases of the junction left unmatched. Germline assignment: CDR1 MDHEN and CDR2 SYDVKM. The CDR3 here is CASSLRAGGSETQYF. CDR3 DNA: TGTGCCAGCAGTTTAAGGGCAGGGGGCTCGGAGACCCAGTACTTC.

The chain recombines TRBV18 with TRBJ2-1; D is possibly TRBD1 (6 bases). In germline, CDR1 is KGHSH, CDR2 LQKENI. V was clipped by 5 bases and J by 0 bases, with 23 bases between them. The CDR3 consists of 19 residues. CDR3 protein: CASSSAGTRGLVSYNEQFF. The CDR3 coding sequence is TGTGCCAGCTCATCGGCCGGGACACGCGGACTCGTCTCCTACAATGAGCAGTTCTTC.